This T cell receptor (beta chain) stems from a study of monozygotic twins with inflammatory bowel disease. Germline V gene sequence: CDR1 MNHEY, CDR2 SMNVEV (reference sequence). CDR3 length equals 15 residues. Staff drew an approximately 2.6 ml blood sample from each donor. Each CDR3 protein gets one entry in TCRdb, which reprocessed the 5' RACE reads and gives no DNA. This sample's table reports 200,000 to 250,000 distinct CDR3 sequences. The clonotype was recovered from a human donor with ulcerative colitis or Crohn's disease, or a healthy co-twin of an affected twin (not recorded which). The chain is built from TRBV27 and TRBJ1-5; the TRBD1 assignment by TCRdb is unverifiable without DNA. The specimen was blood. The chain's CDR3 is CASSLVGVPNQPQHF.